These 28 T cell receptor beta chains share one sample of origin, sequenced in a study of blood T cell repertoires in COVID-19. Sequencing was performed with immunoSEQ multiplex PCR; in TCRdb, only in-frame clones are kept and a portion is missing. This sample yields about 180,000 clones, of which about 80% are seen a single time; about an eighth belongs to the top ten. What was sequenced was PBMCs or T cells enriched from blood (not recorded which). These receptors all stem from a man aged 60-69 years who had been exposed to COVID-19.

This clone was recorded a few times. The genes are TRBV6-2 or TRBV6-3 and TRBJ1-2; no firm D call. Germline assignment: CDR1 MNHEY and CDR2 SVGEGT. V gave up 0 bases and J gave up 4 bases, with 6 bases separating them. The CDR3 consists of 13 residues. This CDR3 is CASSYSSSYGYTF. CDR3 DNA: TGTGCCAGCAGTTACTCGAGTTCCTATGGCTACACCTTC.

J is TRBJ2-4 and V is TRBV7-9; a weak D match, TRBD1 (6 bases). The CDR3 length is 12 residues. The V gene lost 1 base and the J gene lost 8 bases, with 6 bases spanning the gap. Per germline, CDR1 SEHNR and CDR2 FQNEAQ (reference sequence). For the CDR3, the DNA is TGTGCCAGCAGCTTAGAGGGGGACATTCAGTACTTC. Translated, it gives CASSLEGDIQYF.

The CDR3 DNA reads as TGTGCCAGCAGCTTGGTAAGACAGGGGGCTCGGGAGACCCAGTACTTC. This codes for CASSLVRQGARETQYF. This chain uses TRBV5-6 with TRBJ2-5, with TRBD1 matching 10 bases. Trimming cost V 0 bases and J 5 bases; bases outside gene matches: 7. Germline V gene data show CDR1 as SGHDT and CDR2 as YYEEEE. There are 16 residues in the CDR3.

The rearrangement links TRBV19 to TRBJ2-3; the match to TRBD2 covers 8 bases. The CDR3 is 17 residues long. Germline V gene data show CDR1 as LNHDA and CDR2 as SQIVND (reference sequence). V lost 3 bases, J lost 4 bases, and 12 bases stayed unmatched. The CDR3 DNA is TGTGCCAGTAGTATCGGTGGGGCGGGAGGAGTCCCAGATACGCAGTATTTT. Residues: CASSIGGAGGVPDTQYF.

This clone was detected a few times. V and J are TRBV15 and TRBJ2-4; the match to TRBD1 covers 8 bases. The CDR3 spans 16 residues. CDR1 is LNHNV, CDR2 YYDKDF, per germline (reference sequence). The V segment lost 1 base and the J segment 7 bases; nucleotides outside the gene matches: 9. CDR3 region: CATSRGRQGAVNIQYF. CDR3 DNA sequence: TGTGCCACCAGCAGAGGAAGGCAGGGGGCAGTGAACATTCAGTACTTC.

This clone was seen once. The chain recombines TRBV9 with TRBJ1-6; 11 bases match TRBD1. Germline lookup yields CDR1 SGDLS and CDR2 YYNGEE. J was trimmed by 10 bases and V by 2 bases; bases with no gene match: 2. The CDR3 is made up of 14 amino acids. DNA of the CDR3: TGTGCCAGCAGCGTGGGACAGGGGGACTCACCCCTCCACTTT. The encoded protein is CASSVGQGDSPLHF.

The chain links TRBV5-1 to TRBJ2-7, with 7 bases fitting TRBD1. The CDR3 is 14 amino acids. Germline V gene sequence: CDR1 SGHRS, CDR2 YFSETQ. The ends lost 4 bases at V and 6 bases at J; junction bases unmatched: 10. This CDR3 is CASSVAGGEREQYF. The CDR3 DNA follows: TGCGCCAGCAGCGTGGCAGGGGGTGAGCGCGAGCAGTACTTC.

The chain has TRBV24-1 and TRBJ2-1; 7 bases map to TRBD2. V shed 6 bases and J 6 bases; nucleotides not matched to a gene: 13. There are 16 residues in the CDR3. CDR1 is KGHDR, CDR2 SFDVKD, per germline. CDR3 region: CATSNRSGIGGNEQFF. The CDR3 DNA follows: TGTGCCACCAGTAACAGGAGCGGGATAGGAGGCAATGAGCAGTTCTTC.

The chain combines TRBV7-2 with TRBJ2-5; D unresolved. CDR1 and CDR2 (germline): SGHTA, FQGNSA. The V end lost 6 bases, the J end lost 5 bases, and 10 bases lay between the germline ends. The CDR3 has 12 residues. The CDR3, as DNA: TGTGCCAGCAGTCAGGCGTGGGAGACCCAGTACTTC. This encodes CASSQAWETQYF. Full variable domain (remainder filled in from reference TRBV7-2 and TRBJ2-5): GAGVSQSPSNKVTEKGKDVELRCDPISGHTALYWYRQSLGQGLEFLIYFQGNSAPDKSGLPSDRFSAERTGGSVSTLTIQRTQQEDSAVYLCASSQAWETQYFGPGTRLLVL.

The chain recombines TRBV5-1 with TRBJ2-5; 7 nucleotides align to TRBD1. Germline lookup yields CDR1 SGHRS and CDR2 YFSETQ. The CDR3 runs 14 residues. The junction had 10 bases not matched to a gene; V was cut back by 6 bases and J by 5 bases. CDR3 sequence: CASNPKGAVETQYF. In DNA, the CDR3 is TGCGCCAGCAATCCTAAGGGGGCTGTCGAGACCCAGTACTTC.

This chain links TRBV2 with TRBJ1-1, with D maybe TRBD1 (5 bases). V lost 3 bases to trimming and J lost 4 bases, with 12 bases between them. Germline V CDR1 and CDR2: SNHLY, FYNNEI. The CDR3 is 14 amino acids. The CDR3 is CASSEQGGSTEAFF. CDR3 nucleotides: TGTGCCAGCAGTGAGCAGGGAGGAAGCACTGAAGCTTTCTTT.

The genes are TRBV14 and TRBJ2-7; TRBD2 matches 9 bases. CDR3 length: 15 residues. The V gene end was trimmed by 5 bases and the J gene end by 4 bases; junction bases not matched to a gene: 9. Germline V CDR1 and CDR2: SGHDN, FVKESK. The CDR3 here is CASSLASGKAYEQYF. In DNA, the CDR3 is TGTGCCAGCAGCTTGGCTAGCGGGAAAGCTTACGAGCAGTACTTC.

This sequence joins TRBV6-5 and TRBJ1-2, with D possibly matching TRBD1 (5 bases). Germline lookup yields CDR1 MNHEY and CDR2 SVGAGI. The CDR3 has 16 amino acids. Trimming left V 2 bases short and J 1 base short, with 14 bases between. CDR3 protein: CASSYPTGGGNYGYTF. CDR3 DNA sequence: TGTGCCAGCAGTTACCCGACGGGGGGGGGTAACTATGGCTACACCTTC.

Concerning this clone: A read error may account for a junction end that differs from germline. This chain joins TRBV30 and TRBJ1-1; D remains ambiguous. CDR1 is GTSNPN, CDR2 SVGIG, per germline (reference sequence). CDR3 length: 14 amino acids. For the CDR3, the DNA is TGTGCTTGGAATGCCCGACTCAGGAACACTGAAGCTTTCTTT. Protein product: CAWNARLRNTEAFF.

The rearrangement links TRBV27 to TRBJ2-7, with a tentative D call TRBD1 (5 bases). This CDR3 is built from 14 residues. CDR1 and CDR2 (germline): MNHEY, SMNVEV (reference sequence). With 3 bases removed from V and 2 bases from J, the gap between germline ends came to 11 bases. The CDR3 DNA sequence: TGTGCCAGCAGTTTTTGGGGCAGGGCCTACGAGCAGTACTTC. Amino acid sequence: CASSFWGRAYEQYF.

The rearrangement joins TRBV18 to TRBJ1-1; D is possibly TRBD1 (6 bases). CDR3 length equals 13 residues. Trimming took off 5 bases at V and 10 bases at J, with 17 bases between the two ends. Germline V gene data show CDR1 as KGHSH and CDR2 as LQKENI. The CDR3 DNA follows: TGTGCCAGCTCAGACAACAAGGACAGCCCAGCTTTCTTT. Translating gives CASSDNKDSPAFF.

The CDR3 bases are TGCAGCGTTGGGAGGGGGGGGCAGCCCCAGCATTTT. Its translation is CSVGRGGQPQHF. The chain joins TRBV29-1 to TRBJ1-5; possibly TRBD1 for D (6 bases). The germline V gene has CDR1 SQVTM and CDR2 ANQGSEA. The CDR3 is made up of 12 amino acids. Trimming removed 4 bases from V and 7 bases from J, with 11 bases in between.

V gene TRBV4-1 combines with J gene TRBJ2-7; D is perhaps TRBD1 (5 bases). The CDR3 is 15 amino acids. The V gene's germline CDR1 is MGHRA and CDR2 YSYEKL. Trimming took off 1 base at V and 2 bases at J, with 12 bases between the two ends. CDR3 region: CASSQGFQGPYEQYF. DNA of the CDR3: TGCGCCAGCAGCCAAGGGTTTCAGGGTCCCTACGAGCAGTACTTC.

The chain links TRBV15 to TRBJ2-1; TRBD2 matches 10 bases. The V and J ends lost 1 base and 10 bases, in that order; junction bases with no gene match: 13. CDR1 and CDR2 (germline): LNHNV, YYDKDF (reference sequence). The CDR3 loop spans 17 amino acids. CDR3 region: CATSRGALAGALREQFF. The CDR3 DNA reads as TGTGCCACCAGCAGAGGGGCCCTAGCGGGGGCCCTAAGGGAGCAGTTCTTC. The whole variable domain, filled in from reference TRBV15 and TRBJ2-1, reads DAMVIQNPRYQVTQFGKPVTLSCSQTLNHNVMYWYQQKSSQAPKLLFHYYDKDFNNEADTPDNFQSRRPNTSFCFLDIRSPGLGDTAMYLCATSRGALAGALREQFFGPGTRLTVL.

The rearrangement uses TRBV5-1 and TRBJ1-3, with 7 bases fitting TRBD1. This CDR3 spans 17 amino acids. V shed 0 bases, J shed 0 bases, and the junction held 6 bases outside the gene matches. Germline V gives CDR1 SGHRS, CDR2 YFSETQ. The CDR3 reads CASSLGSGQSSGNTIYF. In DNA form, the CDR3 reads TGCGCCAGCAGCTTGGGATCGGGACAGAGCTCTGGAAACACCATATATTTT.

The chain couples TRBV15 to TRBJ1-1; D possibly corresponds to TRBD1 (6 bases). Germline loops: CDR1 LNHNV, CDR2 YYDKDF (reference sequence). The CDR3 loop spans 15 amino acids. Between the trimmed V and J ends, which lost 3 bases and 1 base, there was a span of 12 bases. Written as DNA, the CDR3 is TGTGCCACCAGCAGGGAGGACAGCCGGAACACTGAAGCTTTCTTT. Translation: CATSREDSRNTEAFF.

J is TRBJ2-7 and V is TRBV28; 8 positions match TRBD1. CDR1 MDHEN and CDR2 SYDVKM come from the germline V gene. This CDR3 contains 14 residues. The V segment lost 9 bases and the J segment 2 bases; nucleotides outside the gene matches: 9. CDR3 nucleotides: TGTGCCAGTCGTCAGGGGGCCCCAACCTACGAGCAGTACTTC. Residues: CASRQGAPTYEQYF.

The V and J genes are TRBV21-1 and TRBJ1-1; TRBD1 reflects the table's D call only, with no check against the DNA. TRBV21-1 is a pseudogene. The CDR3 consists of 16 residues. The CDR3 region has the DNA TGTGCCAGCAGCCACCGGGACAGGGATGGGAACACTGAAGCTTTCTTT. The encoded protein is CASSHRDRDGNTEAFF.

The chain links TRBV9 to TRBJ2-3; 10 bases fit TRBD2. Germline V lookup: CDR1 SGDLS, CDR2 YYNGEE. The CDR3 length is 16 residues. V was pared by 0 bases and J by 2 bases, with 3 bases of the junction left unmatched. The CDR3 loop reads CASSVEAGGVTDTQYF. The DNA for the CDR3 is TGTGCCAGCAGCGTAGAAGCGGGAGGGGTCACAGATACGCAGTATTTT.

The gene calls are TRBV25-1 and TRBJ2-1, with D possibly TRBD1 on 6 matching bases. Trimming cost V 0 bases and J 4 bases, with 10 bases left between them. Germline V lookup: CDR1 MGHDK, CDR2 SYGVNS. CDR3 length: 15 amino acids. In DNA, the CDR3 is TGTGCCAGCAGTGAATACAGGGGTGGATACAATGAGCAGTTCTTC. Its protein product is CASSEYRGGYNEQFF.

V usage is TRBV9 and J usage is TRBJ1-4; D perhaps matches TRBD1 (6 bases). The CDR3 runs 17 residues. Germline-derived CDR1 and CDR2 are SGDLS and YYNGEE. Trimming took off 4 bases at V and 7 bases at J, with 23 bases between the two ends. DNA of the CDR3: TGTGCCAGCAGCCCCCGCCCCACGGGGGGGCGCGGTGAAAAACTGTTTTTT. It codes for CASSPRPTGGRGEKLFF. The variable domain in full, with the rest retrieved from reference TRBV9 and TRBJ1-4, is DSGVTQTPKHLITATGQRVTLRCSPRSGDLSVYWYQQSLDQGLQFLIQYYNGEERAKGNILERFSAQQFPDLHSELNLSSLELGDSALYFCASSPRPTGGRGEKLFFGSGTQLSVL.

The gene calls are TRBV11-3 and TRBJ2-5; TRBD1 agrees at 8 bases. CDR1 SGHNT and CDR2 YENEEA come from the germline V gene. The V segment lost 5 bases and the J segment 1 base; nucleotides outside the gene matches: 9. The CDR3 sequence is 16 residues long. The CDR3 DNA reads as TGTGCCAGCAGCCCAGTCCAGGGGGCTGTCCAAGAGACCCAGTACTTC. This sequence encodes CASSPVQGAVQETQYF.

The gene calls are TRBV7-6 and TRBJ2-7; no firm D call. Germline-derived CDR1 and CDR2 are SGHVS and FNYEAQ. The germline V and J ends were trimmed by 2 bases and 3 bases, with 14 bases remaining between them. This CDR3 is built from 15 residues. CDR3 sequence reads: CASSLMSGGGYEQYF. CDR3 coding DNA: TGTGCCAGCAGCTTAATGAGTGGTGGCGGCTACGAGCAGTACTTC.